A single sample gave rise to the 26 T cell receptor beta chains below, sequenced in a study of T cells after yellow fever vaccination. TCRdb used MiXCR to reprocess the 5' RACE reads, holding one entry per CDR3 protein. The sample holds 110,000 or so distinct CDR3 sequences; 6.5% to 9% are singletons and the top ten take 2.7%. The sample in question was CD4+ T cells sorted from PBMCs, obtained more than 40 days after the first yellow fever vaccination. The receptors were gathered from a man aged 18 to 35 who received the YFV17D yellow fever vaccine.

A single count supports this clonotype. This may be a read error: a much more frequent sequence differs by one nucleotide. The chain employs TRBV7-9 and TRBJ2-2, with 10 bases matching TRBD2. The CDR3 sequence is 16 residues long. Germline V gene data show CDR1 as SEHNR and CDR2 as FQNEAQ (reference sequence). CDR3 in DNA: TGTGCCAGCAGCTTAAGCGGGGGGGCGAACTCCGGGGAGCTGTTTTTT. Its translation is CASSLSGGANSGELFF. Looking up the rest from reference TRBV7-9 and TRBJ2-2 gives the full variable domain: DTGVSQNPRHKITKRGQNVTFRCDPISEHNRLYWYRQTLGQGPEFLTYFQNEAQLEKSRLLSDRFSAERPKGSFSTLEIQRTEQGDSAMYLCASSLSGGANSGELFFGEGSRLTVL.

This clonotype occurred many times. The chain employs TRBV12-5 and TRBJ2-3; 7 positions match TRBD1. The junction had 7 bases not matched to a gene; V was cut back by 0 bases and J by 1 base. Per germline, CDR1 LGHNT and CDR2 FRNRAP. This CDR3 region has 17 residues. The CDR3 spells CASGLVLGDRRTDTQYF. CDR3 DNA: TGTGCTAGTGGTTTGGTATTGGGGGACAGACGCACAGATACGCAGTATTTT.

This clonotype was counted many times. This chain links TRBV9 with TRBJ2-5; the D is unclear. The germline gives CDR1 SGDLS, CDR2 YYNGEE. V was cut by 3 bases and J by 4 bases, with 7 bases left in between. The CDR3 runs 12 residues. This CDR3 reads CASSEGTETQYF. CDR3 nucleotides: TGTGCCAGCAGCGAGGGTACAGAGACCCAGTACTTC.

This clonotype has ten or more counts. The chain has TRBV29-1 and TRBJ2-5; TRBD1 matches at 10 bases. CDR3 length: 13 amino acids. From germline, CDR1 is SQVTM and CDR2 ANQGSEA. J gave up 4 bases and V 5 bases, and 4 bases lay outside the gene matches. This CDR3 is CSVTRTGGETQYF. The CDR3 bases are TGCAGCGTTACACGGACAGGGGGAGAGACCCAGTACTTC.

This clonotype has ten or more counts. The chain couples TRBV5-1 to TRBJ1-4; D is unclear. The V end was cut by 1 base, the J end by 0 bases, with 7 bases between. The CDR3 covers 15 residues. Germline-derived CDR1 and CDR2 are SGHRS and YFSETQ. This chain's CDR3 is CASSLFPSTNEKLFF. In DNA form, the CDR3 reads TGCGCCAGCAGCTTGTTCCCTTCAACTAATGAAAAACTGTTTTTT.

Only a few counts were recorded for this clonotype. The chain combines TRBV5-1 with TRBJ1-2; D not resolved. The CDR3 has 15 residues. The germline V gene has CDR1 SGHRS and CDR2 YFSETQ. V was clipped by 0 bases and J by 2 bases, with 11 bases between them. The CDR3 spells CASSLDAVLNYGYTF. The CDR3, as DNA: TGCGCCAGCAGCTTGGACGCGGTTTTAAACTATGGCTACACCTTC.

This clonotype came up a few times. V is TRBV19 and J is TRBJ2-3, with 7 bases lining up with TRBD1. Germline V gene sequence: CDR1 LNHDA, CDR2 SQIVND (reference sequence). The CDR3 totals 16 residues. Trimming at V came to 5 bases and at J to 0 bases, leaving 8 bases not matched to a gene. The CDR3 region is CASSYRDRASTDTQYF. Here the CDR3 DNA reads TGTGCCAGTAGTTACCGGGACAGAGCTAGCACAGATACGCAGTATTTT.

This clonotype has more than one count but fewer than ten. This sequence joins TRBV2 and TRBJ2-1; 7 nucleotides match TRBD1. Per the germline V gene, CDR1 is SNHLY and CDR2 is FYNNEI. The CDR3 loop spans 14 amino acids. Trimming cost V 7 bases and J 0 bases; bases outside gene matches: 3. DNA for the CDR3: TGTGCCAGCAAGACAGGGAGCTCCTACAATGAGCAGTTCTTC. Protein: CASKTGSSYNEQFF. Together with reference TRBV2 and TRBJ2-1, the CDR3 gives the full variable domain: EPEVTQTPSHQVTQMGQEVILRCVPISNHLYFYWYRQILGQKVEFLVSFYNNEISEKSEIFDDQFSVERPDGSNFTLKIRSTKLEDSAMYFCASKTGSSYNEQFFGPGTRLTVL.

This clonotype was counted many times. The V call is TRBV4-3, the J call TRBJ2-2, with TRBD1 identical over 8 bases. Trimming removed 4 bases from V and 0 bases from J; junction bases left unmatched: 1. This CDR3 is built from 15 residues. Germline-derived CDR1 and CDR2 are LGHNA and YSLEER. CDR3 nucleotide sequence: TGCGCCAGCAGCCTGGGACAGGCGAACACCGGGGAGCTGTTTTTT. Amino acids: CASSLGQANTGELFF.

This clonotype has only a few counts. This chain uses TRBV12-3 or TRBV12-4 with TRBJ1-2; no firm D call. V was pared by 7 bases and J by 4 bases, with 10 bases between. The CDR3 has 12 amino acids. CDR3 sequence reads: CASTIRSYGYTF. The CDR3 DNA sequence: TGTGCCAGCACCATCAGGAGCTATGGCTACACCTTC.

At least ten counts were recorded for this clonotype. The chain joins TRBV2 to TRBJ2-2; D is tentatively TRBD1 or TRBD2 (5 bases each). The CDR3 has 14 amino acids. The germline CDR1 and CDR2 sequences are SNHLY and FYNNEI. The germline V and J ends were trimmed by 8 bases and 4 bases, with 14 bases remaining between them. As DNA, the CDR3 is TGTGCCAGCGGCTTTCCGGGACCCACCGGGGAGCTGTTTTTT. Translation: CASGFPGPTGELFF.

Regarding this clonotype: This may be a read error: a much more frequent sequence differs by one nucleotide. The genes are TRBV5-1 and TRBJ2-1; TRBD2 matches 9 bases. The CDR3 consists of 15 residues. Germline lookup yields CDR1 SGHRS and CDR2 YFSETQ. CDR3 residues: CSSRMRLAVYNEQFF. The CDR3 nucleotides are TGCTCCAGCAGAATGAGACTAGCGGTATACAATGAGCAGTTCTTC. The full variable domain, its missing parts supplied by reference TRBV5-1 and TRBJ2-1, is KAGVTQTPRYLIKTRGQQVTLSCSPISGHRSVSWYQQTPGQGLQFLFEYFSETQRNKGNFPGRFSGRQFSNSRSEMNVSTLELGDSALYLCSSRMRLAVYNEQFFGPGTRLTVL.

The table lists this clonotype with many counts. J is TRBJ2-7 and V is TRBV7-2, with D tentatively TRBD2 (6 bases). Between the trimmed V and J ends, which lost 8 bases and 1 base, there was a span of 9 bases. Germline CDR1 reads SGHTA; CDR2 reads FQGNSA. There are 12 residues in the CDR3. DNA for the CDR3: TGTGCCAGCGGACGGGAGTCCTACGAGCAGTACTTC. This gives the protein CASGRESYEQYF.

This clonotype occurred many times. For the CDR3, the DNA is TGCGCCAGCAGCTACTCTGCACAGGGGAGAACTGGGGCCAACGTCCTGACTTTC. Translated: CASSYSAQGRTGANVLTF. The rearrangement links TRBV5-1 to TRBJ2-6; 7 bases align to TRBD1. Germline CDR1 is SGHRS and CDR2 is YFSETQ. The trim removed 3 bases at V and 2 bases at J, leaving 11 bases unmatched. There are 18 residues in the CDR3.

The V and J genes are TRBV15 and TRBJ2-6, with 7 bases that match TRBD1. The CDR3 is made up of 17 amino acids. Germline V gives CDR1 LNHNV, CDR2 YYDKDF (reference sequence). Trimming cost V 1 base and J 0 bases; bases outside gene matches: 3. This CDR3 is CATSRGGTVSGANVLTF. In DNA form, the CDR3 reads TGTGCCACCAGCAGAGGGGGGACAGTCTCTGGGGCCAACGTCCTGACTTTC.

The chain combines TRBV6-5 with TRBJ2-7; 10 positions match TRBD1. V shed 4 bases and J 4 bases; nucleotides not matched to a gene: 7. This CDR3 spans 15 amino acids. From germline, CDR1 is MNHEY and CDR2 SVGAGI. The CDR3 nucleotides read TGTGCCAGCAGTTCTCACGGGACAGGGGTTTACGAGCAGTACTTC. This translates into CASSSHGTGVYEQYF.

The chain combines TRBV7-2 with TRBJ1-5; D is uncertain. The CDR3 contains 12 residues. Deletions cut 3 bases from V and 6 bases from J, with 6 bases between. CDR1 SGHTA and CDR2 FQGNSA come from the germline V gene. The CDR3: CASSFGPQPQHF. Written as DNA, the CDR3 is TGTGCCAGCAGCTTCGGGCCTCAGCCCCAGCATTTT. Full variable domain (remainder filled in from reference TRBV7-2 and TRBJ1-5): GAGVSQSPSNKVTEKGKDVELRCDPISGHTALYWYRQSLGQGLEFLIYFQGNSAPDKSGLPSDRFSAERTGGSVSTLTIQRTQQEDSAVYLCASSFGPQPQHFGDGTRLSIL.

This clonotype was counted ten times or more. This chain joins TRBV7-2 and TRBJ2-5, with D maybe TRBD2 (6 bases). V was cut by 0 bases and J by 1 base, with 9 bases left in between. The CDR3 sequence is 15 residues long. Germline V gives CDR1 SGHTA, CDR2 FQGNSA. The CDR3 spells CASSLAGTAQETQYF. CDR3 coding DNA: TGTGCCAGCAGCTTAGCCGGGACTGCCCAAGAGACCCAGTACTTC.

The table lists this clonotype with many counts. The gene calls are TRBV12-3 or TRBV12-4 and TRBJ1-2; D unclear. The germline V and J ends were trimmed by 6 bases and 4 bases, with 12 bases remaining between them. The CDR3 is made up of 13 amino acids. This CDR3 reads CASREASVYGYTF. For the CDR3, the DNA is TGTGCCAGCAGGGAAGCATCAGTCTATGGCTACACCTTC.

Many counts were recorded for this clonotype. V usage is TRBV2 and J usage is TRBJ2-5; a possible D gene is TRBD1 (6 bases). The germline CDR1 and CDR2 sequences are SNHLY and FYNNEI. V lost 8 bases and J 4 bases, leaving 17 bases between the germline ends. This CDR3 has 14 residues. The CDR3 region is CASGRGSRGETQYF. CDR3 sequence (DNA): TGTGCCAGCGGTAGGGGGTCCCGGGGAGAGACCCAGTACTTC.

This clonotype has at least ten counts. V is TRBV10-3 and J is TRBJ2-3, with unresolved D. Trimming removed 3 bases from V and 7 bases from J, with 17 bases in between. This CDR3 region has 15 residues. CDR1 is ENHRY and CDR2 is SYGVKD in the germline V gene. As DNA, the CDR3 is TGTGCCATCAGTGACAGTAACCGGGTGGGCAATACGCAGTATTTT. Its protein is CAISDSNRVGNTQYF.

This clonotype was detected ten times or more. This chain joins TRBV5-4 and TRBJ2-7, with TRBD2 identical over 8 bases. Germline V gene lookup returns CDR1 SGHNT and CDR2 YYREEE (reference sequence). After removal of 1 base from V and 7 bases from J, the junction contained 13 bases not matched to a gene. CDR3 size: 16 residues. The DNA of the CDR3 is TGTGCCAGCAGCTTGTTAGGGCGGGGGGCCGTCCGAGAGCAGTACGTC. This gives the protein CASSLLGRGAVREQYV.

This clonotype was detected many times. The chain recombines TRBV27 with TRBJ1-2, with 7 positions matching TRBD1. Germline values: CDR1 MNHEY, CDR2 SMNVEV (reference sequence). V lost 5 bases and J lost 7; bases outside the gene matches: 10. The CDR3 has 14 residues. As DNA, the CDR3 is TGTGCCAGCAGTCCCCGACAGGGTGGGGTTGGCTACACCTTC. Protein product: CASSPRQGGVGYTF.

The chain links TRBV20-1 to TRBJ2-3; 7 bases are a match to TRBD2. The CDR3 has 14 residues. The germline gives CDR1 DFQATT, CDR2 SNEGSKA (reference sequence). Here the CDR3 DNA reads TGCTGTGTCGTGGGATGGGGGGGAACAGATACGCAGTATTTT. The encoded protein is CCVVGWGGTDTQYF.

Only a few counts were recorded for this clonotype. The V and J genes are TRBV20-1 and TRBJ2-2; 9 bases align to TRBD2. This CDR3 is 15 amino acids long. Looked up from germline, CDR1 is DFQATT and CDR2 is SNEGSKA (reference sequence). With 5 bases clipped from V and 6 bases from J, the junction kept 10 bases outside the gene matches. CDR3 sequence reads: CSAPMGSGGPGELFF. CDR3 bases: TGCAGTGCTCCCATGGGTAGCGGGGGACCCGGGGAGCTGTTTTTT.

Notes on this clonotype: A much larger clone is a single base away; this may be a read error. The chain employs TRBV5-1 and TRBJ2-7; a possible D gene is TRBD2 (5 bases). The ends were cut back, 0 bases at V and 3 bases at J, with 10 bases in the middle. CDR3 length: 14 residues. Germline V gene lookup returns CDR1 SGHRS and CDR2 YFSETQ. CDR3 region: CASSLAGIGYEQYF. CDR3 DNA: TGCGCCAGCAGCTTGGCCGGGATAGGCTACGAGCAGTACTTC.